The TCR beta chain under discussion was sequenced for a study of OX40 agonist ivuxolimab in advanced cancers. Study-level information: An agonistic anti-OX40 (CD134) antibody, ivuxolimab, was used to treat the patients. Prior therapy, whether anti-PD-1, anti-PD-L1 or anti-CTLA-4, was allowed, and less than 45% had some. General study points: Antigen specificity remained undetermined for the expanded peripheral T cells. Clones of CD4+ and CD8+ blood T cells grew by week 6 at doses of 0.1 to 3.0 mg/kg.

The junction had 6 bases not matched to a gene; V was cut back by 4 bases and J by 0 bases. Germline CDR1 is SGDLS and CDR2 is YYNGEE. The CDR3 covers 17 residues. Assay used: immunoSEQ multiplex PCR; TCRdb lists only in-frame clones, some missing. The table has approximately 38,000 clones, about 83% seen once. This clone is judged medium-sized. Its matching antigen is unknown. Sample: CD4+ or CD8+ T cells sorted from blood, taken in a trial of the OX40 agonist ivuxolimab. This sequence joins TRBV9 and TRBJ2-2; 10 positions agree with TRBD1. The origin of this receptor is an adult with an advanced solid tumor such as melanoma, head and neck, liver or kidney cancer. This CDR3 is CASSWTGTGANTGELFF. In DNA form, the CDR3 reads TGTGCCAGCAGCTGGACCGGGACAGGGGCGAACACCGGGGAGCTGTTTTTT.